This is a list of T cell receptor beta chains from one sample in a study of T cell responses to AZD1222 COVID-19 vaccine. Sequencing used immunoSEQ multiplex PCR; TCRdb keeps in-frame clones, though not all of them. Among some 69,000 clones, less than 85% were seen once, and the ten largest hold approximately 25%. The sample was peripheral blood, taken 28 days after the second AZD1222 dose. These TCRs come from an adult who received the AZD1222 COVID-19 vaccine. Both conserved end residues are part of each CDR3. D genes are given only for firm matches. The size field is filled for only some rows; it gives once, few, many or a size class.

d_call: .; v_call: TRBV5-6; j_call: TRBJ2-5; clone_size: .; cdr3_aa: CASSWASFETQYF; cdr3_nt: TGTGCCAGCAGCTGGGCTAGCTTTGAGACCCAGTACTTC
d_call: .; v_call: TRBV19; j_call: TRBJ1-5; clone_size: .; cdr3_aa: CASSNANQPQHF; cdr3_nt: TGTGCCAGTAGTAACGCCAATCAGCCCCAGCATTTT
d_call: .; v_call: TRBV7-2; j_call: TRBJ1-5; clone_size: .; cdr3_aa: CASSTDLKGTQPQHF; cdr3_nt: TGTGCCAGCAGCACAGACCTTAAGGGGACTCAGCCCCAGCATTTT
d_call: .; v_call: TRBV30; j_call: TRBJ2-2; clone_size: many; cdr3_aa: CAWAASITGELFF; cdr3_nt: TGTGCCTGGGCTGCCTCTATTACCGGGGAGCTGTTTTTT
d_call: TRBD1; v_call: TRBV11-2; j_call: TRBJ1-1; clone_size: .; cdr3_aa: CASSRFRDSKKNTEAFF; cdr3_nt: TGTGCCAGCAGCCGATTCCGGGACAGTAAGAAGAACACTGAAGCTTTCTTT
d_call: .; v_call: TRBV6-2/TRBV6-3; j_call: TRBJ1-5; clone_size: .; cdr3_aa: CASSQYSNQPQHF; cdr3_nt: TGTGCCAGCAGTCAGTATAGCAATCAGCCCCAGCATTTT
d_call: .; v_call: TRBV30; j_call: TRBJ2-3; clone_size: once; cdr3_aa: CAWRDGVITDTQYF; cdr3_nt: TGTGCCTGGAGGGACGGGGTGATCACAGATACGCAGTATTTT
d_call: TRBD1; v_call: TRBV27; j_call: TRBJ1-2; clone_size: .; cdr3_aa: CASSGQDHYGYTF; cdr3_nt: TGTGCCAGCAGTGGACAGGATCATTATGGCTACACCTTC
d_call: .; v_call: TRBV5-8; j_call: TRBJ2-7; clone_size: .; cdr3_aa: CASSSGRLVRVHSYEQYF; cdr3_nt: TGTGCCAGCAGCTCGGGGAGACTAGTTCGGGTCCATTCCTACGAGCAGTACTTC
d_call: .; v_call: TRBV29-1; j_call: TRBJ1-1; clone_size: .; cdr3_aa: CSVVGENTEAFF; cdr3_nt: TGCAGCGTTGTTGGGGAGAACACTGAAGCTTTCTTT
d_call: .; v_call: TRBV6-5; j_call: TRBJ1-1; clone_size: .; cdr3_aa: CASTSAPNTEAFF; cdr3_nt: TGTGCCAGCACTTCAGCCCCGAACACTGAAGCTTTCTTT
d_call: .; v_call: TRBV5-1; j_call: TRBJ1-3; clone_size: .; cdr3_aa: CASREAGTPLRNTIYF; cdr3_nt: TGCGCCAGCAGAGAAGCCGGGACTCCCTTGCGGAACACCATATATTTT
d_call: .; v_call: TRBV19; j_call: TRBJ2-4; clone_size: once; cdr3_aa: CATRDIQNIQYF; cdr3_nt: TGTGCCACCAGGGACATTCAAAACATTCAGTACTTC
d_call: .; v_call: TRBV5-1; j_call: TRBJ1-2; clone_size: once; cdr3_aa: CASPLGTNYGYTF; cdr3_nt: TGCGCCAGCCCCCTAGGTACTAACTATGGCTACACCTTC
d_call: .; v_call: TRBV12-3/TRBV12-4; j_call: TRBJ1-6; clone_size: .; cdr3_aa: CASSPSNSPLHF; cdr3_nt: TGTGCCAGCAGTCCCAGCAATTCACCCCTCCACTTT
d_call: TRBD1; v_call: TRBV2; j_call: TRBJ1-1; clone_size: .; cdr3_aa: CASSAQGGSEAFF; cdr3_nt: TGTGCCAGCAGTGCGCAGGGGGGCTCTGAAGCTTTCTTT